A selection of T cell receptor beta chains follows, all from one sample in a study of shared clonotypes between healthy human individuals. The data were produced by immunoSEQ multiplex PCR, yet TCRdb's version contains in-frame clones alone and is incomplete. The table lists about 1.4 million clones, over 95% of them singletons. Source material: naive CD4+ T cells sorted from blood. These receptors were taken from a man aged 25 to 45 in good health. Both conserved end residues are part of each CDR3. The order of the fields is clone size, V gene, D gene, J gene, CDR3 DNA, CDR3 protein. D genes are given only for firm matches. Clone sizes are given selectively: once, few, many, or a class where the clone is expanded.

.	TRBV7-2	.	TRBJ2-7	TGTGCCAGCAGCTTATACGGGGCTTCCTCCTACGAGCAGTACTTC	CASSLYGASSYEQYF
once	TRBV18	TRBD1	TRBJ2-7	TGTGCCAGCTCACCCGACAGGGTTGTCGAGCAGTACTTC	CASSPDRVVEQYF
.	TRBV5-5	.	TRBJ1-2	TGTGCCAGCAGCTTGATCTTTCAGGGTACCTATGGCTACACCTTC	CASSLIFQGTYGYTF
.	TRBV27	TRBD1	TRBJ2-7	TGTGCCAGCAGTCGAAGGACAGGGACCCACTACGAGCAGTACTTC	CASSRRTGTHYEQYF
.	TRBV15	.	TRBJ2-7	TGTGCCACCAGCAGAGATAAGGGATACGAGCAGTACTTC	CATSRDKGYEQYF
.	TRBV6-4	TRBD2	TRBJ2-1	TGTGCCAGCAGTGACTCGGGGCCTAGCGGGAGGGCCAAAGTGTCCTACAATGAGCAGTTCTTC	CASSDSGPSGRAKVSYNEQFF
.	TRBV6-6	.	TRBJ2-1	TGTGCCAGCAGTGAGGTAGAGAATGAGCAGTTCTTC	CASSEVENEQFF
.	TRBV7-2	.	TRBJ1-2	TGTGCCAGCAGCAATACAGGGTCCTATGGCTACACCTTC	CASSNTGSYGYTF
.	TRBV18	TRBD1	TRBJ1-1	TGTGCCAGCTCACCAGGGGACAGGGCGTGGGCTTTCTTT	CASSPGDRAWAFF
.	TRBV25-1	.	TRBJ1-2	TGTGCCAGCAGTGATCCAGGGGATCACTATGGCTACACCTTC	CASSDPGDHYGYTF